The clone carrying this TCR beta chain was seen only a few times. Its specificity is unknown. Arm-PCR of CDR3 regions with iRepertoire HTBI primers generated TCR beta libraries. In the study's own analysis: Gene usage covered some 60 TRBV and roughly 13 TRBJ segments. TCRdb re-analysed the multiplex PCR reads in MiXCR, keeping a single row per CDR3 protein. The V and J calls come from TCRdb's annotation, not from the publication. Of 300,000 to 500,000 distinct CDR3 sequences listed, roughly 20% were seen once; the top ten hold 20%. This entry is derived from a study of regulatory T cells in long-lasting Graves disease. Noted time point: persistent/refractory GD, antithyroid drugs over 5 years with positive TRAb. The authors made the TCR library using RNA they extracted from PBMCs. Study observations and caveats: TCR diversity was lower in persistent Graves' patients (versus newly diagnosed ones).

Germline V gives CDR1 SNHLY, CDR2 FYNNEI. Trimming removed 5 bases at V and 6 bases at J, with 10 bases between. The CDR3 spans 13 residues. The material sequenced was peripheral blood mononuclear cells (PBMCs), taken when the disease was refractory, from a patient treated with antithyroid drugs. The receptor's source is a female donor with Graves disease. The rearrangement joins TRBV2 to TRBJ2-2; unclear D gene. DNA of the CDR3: TGTGCCAGCAGTACCGTTAGGTCCGGGGAGCTGTTTTTT. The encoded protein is CASSTVRSGELFF. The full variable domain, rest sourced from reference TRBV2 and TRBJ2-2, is EPEVTQTPSHQVTQMGQEVILRCVPISNHLYFYWYRQILGQKVEFLVSFYNNEISEKSEIFDDQFSVERPDGSNFTLKIRSTKLEDSAMYFCASSTVRSGELFFGEGSRLTVL.